This TCR beta chain was identified in a study of T cell responses to AZD1222 COVID-19 vaccine. The CDR3 is made up of 13 amino acids. V lost 6 bases to trimming and J lost 4 bases, with 10 bases between them. Produced via immunoSEQ multiplex PCR; TCRdb's table is partial and in-frame only. The sample lists about 270,000 clones, around 93% occurring once. The chain has TRBV12-3 or TRBV12-4 and TRBJ1-5; no clear D gene. This sequence originates from an adult who received the AZD1222 COVID-19 vaccine. The starting material was peripheral blood, obtained 28 days after the second AZD1222 dose. The CDR3 spells CASRPDGNQPQHF. CDR3 sequence (DNA): TGTGCCAGCAGGCCTGACGGTAATCAGCCCCAGCATTTT.